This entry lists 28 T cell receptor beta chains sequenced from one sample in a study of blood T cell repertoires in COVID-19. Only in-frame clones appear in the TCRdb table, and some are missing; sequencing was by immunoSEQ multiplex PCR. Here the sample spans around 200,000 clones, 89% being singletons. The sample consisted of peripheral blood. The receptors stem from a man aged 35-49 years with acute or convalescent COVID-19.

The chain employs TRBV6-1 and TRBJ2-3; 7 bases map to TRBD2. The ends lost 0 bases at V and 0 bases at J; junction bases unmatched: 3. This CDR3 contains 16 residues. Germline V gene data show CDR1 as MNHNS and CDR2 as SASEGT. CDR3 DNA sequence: TGTGCCAGCAGTGAAGCCAGGACTAGAAGCACAGATACGCAGTATTTT. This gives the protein CASSEARTRSTDTQYF.

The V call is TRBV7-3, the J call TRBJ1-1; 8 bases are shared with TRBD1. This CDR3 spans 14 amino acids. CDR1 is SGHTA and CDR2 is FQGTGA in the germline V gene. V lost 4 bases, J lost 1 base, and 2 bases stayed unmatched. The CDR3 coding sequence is TGTGCCAGCAGCTCCCAGGGGGCGAACACTGAAGCTTTCTTT. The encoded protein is CASSSQGANTEAFF.

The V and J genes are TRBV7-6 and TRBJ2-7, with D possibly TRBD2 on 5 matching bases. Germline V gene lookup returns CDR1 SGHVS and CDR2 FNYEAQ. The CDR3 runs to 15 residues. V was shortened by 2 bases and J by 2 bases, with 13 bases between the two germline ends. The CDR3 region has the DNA TGTGCCAGCAGCTTACGATCGGGGTCGGCCTACGAGCAGTACTTC. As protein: CASSLRSGSAYEQYF. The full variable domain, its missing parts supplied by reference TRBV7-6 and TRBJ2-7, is GAGVSQSPRYKVTKRGQDVALRCDPISGHVSLYWYRQALGQGPEFLTYFNYEAQQDKSGLPNDRFSAERPEGSISTLTIQRTEQRDSAMYRCASSLRSGSAYEQYFGPGTRLTVT.

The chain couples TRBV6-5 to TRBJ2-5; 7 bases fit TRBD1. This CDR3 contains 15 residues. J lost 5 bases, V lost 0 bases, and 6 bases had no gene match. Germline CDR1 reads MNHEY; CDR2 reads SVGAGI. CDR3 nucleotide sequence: TGTGCCAGCAGTTACTCAGAGGCCAGGGGGGAGACCCAGTACTTC. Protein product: CASSYSEARGETQYF.

The CDR3 coding sequence is TGCGCCAGTAAGATAACAGGGGTAGAGTCTGAAGCTTTCTTT. It codes for CASKITGVESEAFF. The gene calls are TRBV5-1 and TRBJ1-1; 7 bases agree with TRBD1. The CDR3 covers 14 residues. Germline trimming cut 8 bases from V and 6 bases from J; bases unmatched to any gene: 13. CDR1 SGHRS and CDR2 YFSETQ come from the germline V gene.

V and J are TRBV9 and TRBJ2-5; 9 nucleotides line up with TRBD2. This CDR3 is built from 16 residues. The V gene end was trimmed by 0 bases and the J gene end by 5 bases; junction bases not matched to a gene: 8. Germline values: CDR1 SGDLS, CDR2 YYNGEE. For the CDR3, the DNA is TGTGCCAGCAGCGTAGGGAATAGCGGGGGTGGGGAGACCCAGTACTTC. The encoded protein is CASSVGNSGGGETQYF.

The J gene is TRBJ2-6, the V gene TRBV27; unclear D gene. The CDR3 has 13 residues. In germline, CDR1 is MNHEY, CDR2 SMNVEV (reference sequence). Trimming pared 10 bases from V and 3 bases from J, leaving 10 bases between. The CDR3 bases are TGTGCCACCCAACCCGGTGGGGCCAACGTCCTGACTTTC. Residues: CATQPGGANVLTF.

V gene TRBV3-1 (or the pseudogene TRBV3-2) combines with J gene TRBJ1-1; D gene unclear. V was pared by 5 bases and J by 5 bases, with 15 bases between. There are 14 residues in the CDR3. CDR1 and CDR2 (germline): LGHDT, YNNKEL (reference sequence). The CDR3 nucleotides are TGTGCCAGCAGCTCCAGTGGGTCGGGGACTGAAGCTTTCTTT. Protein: CASSSSGSGTEAFF.

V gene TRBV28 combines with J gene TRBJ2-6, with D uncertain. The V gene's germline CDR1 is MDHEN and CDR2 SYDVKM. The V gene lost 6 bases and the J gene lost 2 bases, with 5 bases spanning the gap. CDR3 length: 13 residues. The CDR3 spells CASSPTGANVLTF. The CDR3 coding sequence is TGTGCCAGCAGCCCTACTGGGGCCAACGTCCTGACTTTC.

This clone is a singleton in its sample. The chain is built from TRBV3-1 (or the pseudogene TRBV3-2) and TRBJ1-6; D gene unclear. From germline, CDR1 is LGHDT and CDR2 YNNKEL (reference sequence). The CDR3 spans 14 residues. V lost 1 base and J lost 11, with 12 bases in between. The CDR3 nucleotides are TGTGCCAGCAGCCAAGTAGGAGGGTGGGCACCCCTCCACTTT. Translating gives CASSQVGGWAPLHF.

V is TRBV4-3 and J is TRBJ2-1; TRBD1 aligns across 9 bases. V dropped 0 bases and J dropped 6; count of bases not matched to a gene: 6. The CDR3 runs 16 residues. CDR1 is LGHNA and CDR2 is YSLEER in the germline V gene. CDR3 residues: CASSQEGQGIINEQFF. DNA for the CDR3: TGCGCCAGCAGCCAAGAGGGACAGGGAATTATCAATGAGCAGTTCTTC.

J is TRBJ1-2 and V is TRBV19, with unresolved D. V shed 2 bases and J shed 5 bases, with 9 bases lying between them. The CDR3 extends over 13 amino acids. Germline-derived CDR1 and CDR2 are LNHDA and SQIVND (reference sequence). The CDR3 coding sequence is TGTGCCAGTAGTATACAGGTCTCATATGGCTACACCTTC. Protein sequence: CASSIQVSYGYTF.

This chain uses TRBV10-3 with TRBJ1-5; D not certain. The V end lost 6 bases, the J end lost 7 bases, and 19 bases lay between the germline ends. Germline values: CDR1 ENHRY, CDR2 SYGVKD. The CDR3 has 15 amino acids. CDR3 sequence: CAIRGEWTEGQPQHF. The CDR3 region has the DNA TGTGCCATCAGGGGAGAATGGACCGAGGGACAGCCCCAGCATTTT.

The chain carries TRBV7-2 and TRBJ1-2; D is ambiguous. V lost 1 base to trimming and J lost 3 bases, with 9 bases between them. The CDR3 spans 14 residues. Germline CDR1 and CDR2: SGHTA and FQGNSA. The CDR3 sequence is CASSLGGGYYGYTF. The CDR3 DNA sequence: TGTGCCAGCAGCTTAGGAGGCGGATACTATGGCTACACCTTC.

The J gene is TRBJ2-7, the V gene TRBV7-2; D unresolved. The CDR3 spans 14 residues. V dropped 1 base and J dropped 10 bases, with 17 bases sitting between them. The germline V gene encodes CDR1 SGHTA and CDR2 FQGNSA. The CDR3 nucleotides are TGTGCCAGCAGCTTAGGTCGTCTTGAGAGAACTCAGTACTTC. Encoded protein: CASSLGRLERTQYF. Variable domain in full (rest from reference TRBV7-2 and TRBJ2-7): GAGVSQSPSNKVTEKGKDVELRCDPISGHTALYWYRQSLGQGLEFLIYFQGNSAPDKSGLPSDRFSAERTGGSVSTLTIQRTQQEDSAVYLCASSLGRLERTQYFGPGTRLTVT.

CDR3 bases: TGTGCCAGCTCACCAGGGACTAGCGGGGGCACAGATACGCAGTATTTT. Protein product: CASSPGTSGGTDTQYF. The genes are TRBV18 and TRBJ2-3; 13 bases match TRBD2. V trimming: 2 bases; J trimming: 1 base; junction bases outside the gene matches: 0. Looked up from germline, CDR1 is KGHSH and CDR2 is LQKENI. This CDR3 has 16 residues.

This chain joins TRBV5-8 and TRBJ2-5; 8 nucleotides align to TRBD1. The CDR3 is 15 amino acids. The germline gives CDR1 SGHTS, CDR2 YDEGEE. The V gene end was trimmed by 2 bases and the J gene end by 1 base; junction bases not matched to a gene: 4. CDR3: CASSLGTGPQETQYF. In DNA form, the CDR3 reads TGTGCCAGCAGCTTAGGGACAGGCCCCCAAGAGACCCAGTACTTC.

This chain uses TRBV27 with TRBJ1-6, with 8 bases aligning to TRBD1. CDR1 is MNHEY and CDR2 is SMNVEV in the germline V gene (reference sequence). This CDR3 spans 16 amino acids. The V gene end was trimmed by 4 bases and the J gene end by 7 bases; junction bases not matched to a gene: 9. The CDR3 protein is CASSSHDRGWNSPLHF. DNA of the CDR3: TGTGCCAGCAGTTCCCACGACAGGGGTTGGAATTCACCCCTCCACTTT.

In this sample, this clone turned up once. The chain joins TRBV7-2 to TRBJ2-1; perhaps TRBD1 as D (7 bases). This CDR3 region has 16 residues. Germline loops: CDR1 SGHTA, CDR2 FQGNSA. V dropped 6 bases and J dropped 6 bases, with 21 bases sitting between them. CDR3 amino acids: CASSYATGRYRNEQFF. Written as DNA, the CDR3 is TGTGCCAGCAGTTACGCGACAGGGAGGTACCGCAATGAGCAGTTCTTC.

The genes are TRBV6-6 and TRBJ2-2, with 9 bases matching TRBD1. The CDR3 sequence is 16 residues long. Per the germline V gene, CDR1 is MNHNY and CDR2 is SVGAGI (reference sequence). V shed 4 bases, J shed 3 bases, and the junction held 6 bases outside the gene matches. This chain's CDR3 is CASSLPGQGHTGELFF. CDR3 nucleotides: TGTGCCAGCAGTTTACCGGGACAGGGCCACACCGGGGAGCTGTTTTTT.

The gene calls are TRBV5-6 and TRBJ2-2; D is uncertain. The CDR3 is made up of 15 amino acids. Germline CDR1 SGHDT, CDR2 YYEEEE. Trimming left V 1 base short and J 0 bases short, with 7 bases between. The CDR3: CASSLKETNTGELFF. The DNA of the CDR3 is TGTGCCAGCAGCTTGAAGGAGACGAACACCGGGGAGCTGTTTTTT.

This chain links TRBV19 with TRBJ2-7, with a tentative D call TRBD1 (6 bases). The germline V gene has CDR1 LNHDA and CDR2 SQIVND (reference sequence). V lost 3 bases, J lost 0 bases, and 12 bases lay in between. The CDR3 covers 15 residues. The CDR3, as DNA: TGTGCCAGTAGTATGCGAAGGGGGAACTCCTACGAGCAGTACTTC. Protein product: CASSMRRGNSYEQYF.

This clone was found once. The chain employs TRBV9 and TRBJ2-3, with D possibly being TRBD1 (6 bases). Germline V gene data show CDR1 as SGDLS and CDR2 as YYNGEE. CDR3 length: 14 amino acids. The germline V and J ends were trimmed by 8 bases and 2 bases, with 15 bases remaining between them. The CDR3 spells CASATRDITDTQYF. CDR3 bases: TGTGCCAGTGCAACCCGGGACATCACAGATACGCAGTATTTT.

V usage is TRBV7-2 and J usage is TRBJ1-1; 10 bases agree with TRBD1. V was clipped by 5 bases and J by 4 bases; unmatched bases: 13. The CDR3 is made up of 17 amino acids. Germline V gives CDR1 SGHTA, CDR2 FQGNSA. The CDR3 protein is CASSGGQGEFSGTEAFF. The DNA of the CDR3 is TGTGCCAGCAGCGGAGGACAGGGGGAGTTTAGTGGCACTGAAGCTTTCTTT.

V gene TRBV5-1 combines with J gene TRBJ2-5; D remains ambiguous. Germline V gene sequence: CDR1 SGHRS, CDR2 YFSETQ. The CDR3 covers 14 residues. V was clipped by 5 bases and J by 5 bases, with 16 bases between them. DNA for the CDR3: TGCGCCAGCAGAGTTTCTCCCGCCGGGGAGACCCAGTACTTC. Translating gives CASRVSPAGETQYF. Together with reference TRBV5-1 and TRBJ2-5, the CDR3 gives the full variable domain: KAGVTQTPRYLIKTRGQQVTLSCSPISGHRSVSWYQQTPGQGLQFLFEYFSETQRNKGNFPGRFSGRQFSNSRSEMNVSTLELGDSALYLCASRVSPAGETQYFGPGTRLLVL.

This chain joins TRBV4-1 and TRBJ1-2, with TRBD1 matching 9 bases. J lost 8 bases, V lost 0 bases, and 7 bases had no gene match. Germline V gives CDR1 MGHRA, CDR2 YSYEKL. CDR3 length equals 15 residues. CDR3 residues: CASSQDRDRALGYTF. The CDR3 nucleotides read TGCGCCAGCAGCCAAGACCGGGACAGGGCTTTGGGCTACACCTTC.

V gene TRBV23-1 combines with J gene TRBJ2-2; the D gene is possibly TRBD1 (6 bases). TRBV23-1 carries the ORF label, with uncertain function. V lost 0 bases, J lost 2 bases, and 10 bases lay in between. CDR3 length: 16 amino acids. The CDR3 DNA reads TGCGCCAGCAGTCAATCTGAGGGGGTTAACACCGGGGAGCTGTTTTTT. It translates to CASSQSEGVNTGELFF.

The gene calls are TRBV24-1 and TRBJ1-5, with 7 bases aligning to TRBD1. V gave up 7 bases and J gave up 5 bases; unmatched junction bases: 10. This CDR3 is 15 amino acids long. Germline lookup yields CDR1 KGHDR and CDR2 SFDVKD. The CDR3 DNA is TGTGCCACCAGCGCTACAGGGGAAGGGTATCAGCCCCAGCATTTT. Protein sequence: CATSATGEGYQPQHF.